The rows below give T cell receptor beta chains drawn from one sample of a study of T cells in Graves' hyperthyroidism and ophthalmopathy. In TCRdb, the multiplex PCR reads were re-called with MiXCR into one record per CDR3 protein. The sample shows about 710,000 distinct CDR3 sequences, roughly 15% of them seen only once. Sequences were obtained from blood. The receptors shown here come from a man younger than 30 with Graves' hyperthyroidism. CDR3s include the opening cysteine and the closing phenylalanine or tryptophan. Each record gives: clone size, J gene, D gene, V gene, CDR3 DNA, CDR3 protein. A D gene is named only where the DNA matches it firmly. A clone size is listed for some rows: how often the clone was seen (once, few, many), or a class if it is expanded.

size: NA; J: TRBJ2-3; D: TRBD2; V: TRBV20-1; DNA: TGCAGTGCGCGATTAGAGGGACTAGCGGGCCCGATCACAGATACGCAGTATTTT; CDR3: CSARLEGLAGPITDTQYF
size: many; J: TRBJ2-1; D: NA; V: TRBV10-2; DNA: TGCGCCAGGGGGGGGGGGCCCCCCAGCAGGAGCTCCTACAATGAGCAGTTCTTC; CDR3: CARGGGPPSRSSYNEQFF
size: many; J: TRBJ2-1; D: TRBD2; V: TRBV10-3; DNA: TGTGCCTCCGTGTCCAGCGGGGACAATGAGCAGTTCTTC; CDR3: CASVSSGDNEQFF
size: NA; J: TRBJ2-3; D: NA; V: TRBV7-9; DNA: TGTGCCAGCAGCTTAGGGGTCGGAGATACGCAGTATTTT; CDR3: CASSLGVGDTQYF
size: few; J: TRBJ2-3; D: TRBD2; V: TRBV7-6; DNA: TGTGCCAGCAGCTCCCGGCGGGGGTCGGGAGCGGTAGATACGCAGTATTTT; CDR3: CASSSRRGSGAVDTQYF
size: few; J: TRBJ1-4; D: NA; V: TRBV18; DNA: TGTGCCAGCTCACGACAGAGCGGCGATGAAAAACTGTTTTTT; CDR3: CASSRQSGDEKLFF
size: many; J: TRBJ1-2; D: NA; V: TRBV2; DNA: TGTGCCAGCAGTGAAAGGTCAGCGTATGGCTACACCTTC; CDR3: CASSERSAYGYTF
size: NA; J: TRBJ2-3; D: TRBD1; V: TRBV5-5; DNA: TGTGCCAGCAGCTTGGATAAGGGGGCCTCAGATACGCAGTATTTT; CDR3: CASSLDKGASDTQYF
size: few; J: TRBJ1-5; D: TRBD1; V: TRBV5-1; DNA: TGCGCCAGCAGCCCGACAGGGAGCGGCAATCAGCCCCAGCATTTT; CDR3: CASSPTGSGNQPQHF
size: few; J: TRBJ2-3; D: NA; V: TRBV7-9; DNA: TGTGCCAGCAGCGACGACCATTCGACAGATACGCAGTATTTT; CDR3: CASSDDHSTDTQYF
size: many; J: TRBJ2-3; D: TRBD2; V: TRBV6-1; DNA: TGTGCCAGCAGTGAGACTAGCGTGGGCACAGATACGCAGTATTTT; CDR3: CASSETSVGTDTQYF
size: many; J: TRBJ2-1; D: NA; V: TRBV28; DNA: TGTGCCAGCAGTCCGTTAGTCACGGCGATCTATGAGCAGTTCTTC; CDR3: CASSPLVTAIYEQFF
size: few; J: TRBJ2-7; D: TRBD1; V: TRBV9; DNA: TGTGCCAGCAGCGTCTCCCCGGGACAGTCCTACGAGCAGTACTTC; CDR3: CASSVSPGQSYEQYF
size: NA; J: TRBJ2-3; D: TRBD1; V: TRBV3-1; DNA: TGTGCCAGCAGCCAAGATGGGACAGGCATCACGGATACGCAGTATTTT; CDR3: CASSQDGTGITDTQYF
size: few; J: TRBJ1-1; D: TRBD1; V: TRBV29-1; DNA: TGCAGCGCCATGGGACAGCCTAACACTGAAGCTTTCTTT; CDR3: CSAMGQPNTEAFF
size: NA; J: TRBJ2-7; D: NA; V: TRBV4-2; DNA: TGTGCCAGCAGCCAAGACGGCCTGGGGGGATACGAGCAGTACTTC; CDR3: CASSQDGLGGYEQYF
size: many; J: TRBJ1-2; D: TRBD1; V: TRBV12-3/TRBV12-4; DNA: TGTGCCAGCAGTTTACCAGGGGGCTATGGCTACACCTTC; CDR3: CASSLPGGYGYTF
size: few; J: TRBJ2-5; D: TRBD2; V: TRBV4-2; DNA: TGTGCCAGCAGCCACGCAAGCGGGAGGGCCGGCGAGACCCAGTACTTC; CDR3: CASSHASGRAGETQYF
size: NA; J: TRBJ2-5; D: TRBD2; V: TRBV9; DNA: TGTGCCAGCAGCCTCCGGGGGGTGTTGTACCAAGAGACCCAGTACTTC; CDR3: CASSLRGVLYQETQYF
size: NA; J: TRBJ1-1; D: NA; V: TRBV7-9; DNA: TGTGCCAGCATCGACAAGGAGTTGAACACTGAAGCTTTCTTT; CDR3: CASIDKELNTEAFF
size: many; J: TRBJ2-3; D: NA; V: TRBV7-9; DNA: TGTGCCAGCAGCTTGGGCGGTTACCTCACAGATACGCAGTATTTT; CDR3: CASSLGGYLTDTQYF
size: once; J: TRBJ2-7; D: TRBD1; V: TRBV7-3; DNA: TGTGCCAGCAGCGACCGGGACAGGGGGCGGGAAGAGCAGTACTTC; CDR3: CASSDRDRGREEQYF
size: NA; J: TRBJ1-3; D: NA; V: TRBV7-9; DNA: TGTGCCAGCAGCTACTTACAGGGTTGGGTCTCTGGAAACACCATATATTTT; CDR3: CASSYLQGWVSGNTIYF
size: few; J: TRBJ2-2; D: NA; V: TRBV20-1; DNA: TGCAGTGCTAGTCTAATTCCGGCCGGGGAGCTGTTTTTT; CDR3: CSASLIPAGELFF
size: NA; J: TRBJ1-1; D: NA; V: TRBV7-9; DNA: TGTGCCAGCAGCTCAACTACAGGGCGGAACACTGAAGCTTTCTTT; CDR3: CASSSTTGRNTEAFF
size: many; J: TRBJ2-3; D: NA; V: TRBV2; DNA: TGTGCCAGCAGTGAAAAGGAAGGGTCCACAGATACGCAGTATTTT; CDR3: CASSEKEGSTDTQYF
size: NA; J: TRBJ2-3; D: TRBD2; V: TRBV27; DNA: TGTGCCAGCAGTTTTTACTGGCTAGCGGGAGGCACAGATACGCAGTATTTT; CDR3: CASSFYWLAGGTDTQYF
size: NA; J: TRBJ2-1; D: NA; V: TRBV30; DNA: TGTGCCTGGAGTGTAGTGGGGTCGGCGGCGTTCTTC; CDR3: CAWSVVGSAAFF
size: many; J: TRBJ2-3; D: NA; V: TRBV6-1; DNA: TGTGCCAGCATTCTCTCCCAACTAGCAACTTCCACAGATACGCAGTATTTT; CDR3: CASILSQLATSTDTQYF
size: many; J: TRBJ1-1; D: NA; V: TRBV2; DNA: TGTGCCAGCAGCGCACAGGGAAGAAACACTGAAGCTTTCTTT; CDR3: CASSAQGRNTEAFF
size: few; J: TRBJ2-7; D: NA; V: TRBV29-1; DNA: TGCAGCGTTTTCGGGACGTCCTCCTACGAGCAGTACTTC; CDR3: CSVFGTSSYEQYF
size: many; J: TRBJ2-7; D: TRBD2; V: TRBV6-1; DNA: TGTGCCAGCAGTGTTGGACTAGCGGCATCCTACGAGCAGTACTTC; CDR3: CASSVGLAASYEQYF
size: NA; J: TRBJ2-7; D: NA; V: TRBV20-1; DNA: TGCAGTGCGGCCCCGGGGGCTGGTTACGAGCAGTACTTC; CDR3: CSAAPGAGYEQYF